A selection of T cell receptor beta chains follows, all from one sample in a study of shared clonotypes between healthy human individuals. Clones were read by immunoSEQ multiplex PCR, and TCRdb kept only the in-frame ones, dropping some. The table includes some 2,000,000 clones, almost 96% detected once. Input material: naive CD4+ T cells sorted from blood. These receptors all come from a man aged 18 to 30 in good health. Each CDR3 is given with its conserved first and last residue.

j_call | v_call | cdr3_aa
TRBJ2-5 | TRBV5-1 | CASSLERGPQETQYF
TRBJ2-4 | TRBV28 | CASSDLGEGIAKNIQYF
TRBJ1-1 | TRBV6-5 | CASSYSRQGRTEAFF
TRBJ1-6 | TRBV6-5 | CASSGSGNSPLHF
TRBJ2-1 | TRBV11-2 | CASSPGLGAYNEQFF
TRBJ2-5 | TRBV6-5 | CASSYSGREQYF
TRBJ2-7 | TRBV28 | CASRPPGPNWYEQYF
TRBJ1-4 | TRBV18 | CASSPPEQRSLNEKLFF
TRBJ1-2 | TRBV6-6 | CASRRDRGGYGYTF
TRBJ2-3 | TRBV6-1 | CASSGGRGDTQYF
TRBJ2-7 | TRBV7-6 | CASSLGPGKPYEQYF
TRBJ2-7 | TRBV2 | CASSGRVGSQDEQYF
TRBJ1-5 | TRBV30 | CAWSVRGSNQPQHF
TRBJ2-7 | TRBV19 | CATASGRLSYEQYF
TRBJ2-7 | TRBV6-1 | CASSDQRGNYEQYF
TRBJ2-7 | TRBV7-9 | CARSGSTTSDSSYEQYF
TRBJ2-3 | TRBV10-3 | CAIRNGAGSDTQYF
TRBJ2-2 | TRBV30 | CAWSVRGTGTNTGELFF
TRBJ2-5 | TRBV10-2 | CASSRTMGETQYF
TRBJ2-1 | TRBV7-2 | CASSLVLAGNNEQFF
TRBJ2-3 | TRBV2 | CASKPAGGPVDTQYF
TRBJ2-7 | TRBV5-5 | CASSLGDIGVYEQYF
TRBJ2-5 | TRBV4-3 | CASSQEVAGLAGETQYF
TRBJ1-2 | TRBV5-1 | CASSLTVIYGYTF
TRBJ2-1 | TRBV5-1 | CASSPGTSGSYNEQFF
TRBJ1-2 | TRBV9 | CASSRKGASAGGYGYTF
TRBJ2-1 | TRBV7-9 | CASSSRLAPYNEQFF
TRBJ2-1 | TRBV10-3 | CAISGLDKGGFEQFF
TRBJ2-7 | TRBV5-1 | CASAAGPPYEQYF
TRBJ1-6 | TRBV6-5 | CASSYGIGRDSPLHF
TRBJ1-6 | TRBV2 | CASRLGQWEDSPLHF
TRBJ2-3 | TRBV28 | CASSSPSGGQTDTQYF
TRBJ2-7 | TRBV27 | CASSLGPGPTYEQYF
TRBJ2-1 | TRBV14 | CASSQDRYNEQFF
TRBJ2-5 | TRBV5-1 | CASSADAETQYF
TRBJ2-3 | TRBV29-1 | CSVEDRGRNRDTQYF
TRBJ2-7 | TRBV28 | CASSLRMFSYEQYF
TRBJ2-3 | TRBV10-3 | CAISQSSGGGDTQYF
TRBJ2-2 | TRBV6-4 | CASSAGTGATGELFF
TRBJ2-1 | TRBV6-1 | CASSDRGIGLSGYNEQFF
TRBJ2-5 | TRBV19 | CASSIAGQETQYF
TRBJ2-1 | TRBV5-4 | CASSIDRNEQFF
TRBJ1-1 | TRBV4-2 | CASSQGWDTEAFF
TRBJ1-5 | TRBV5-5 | CASSLSAQSNQPQHF